This record concerns one T cell receptor beta chain sequence. The target antigen is unknown. The data stem from a study of T cells in localized non-small cell lung cancer. Broader study findings: Uninvolved neighboring lung showed the greatest T cell clonality, exceeding tumor. Out of the top 100 tumor clones, a median around 57 were seen in adjacent lung.

CDR1 SEHNR and CDR2 FQNEAQ come from the germline V gene (reference sequence). V lost 0 bases, J lost 4 bases, and 15 bases lay in between. The CDR3 runs to 16 residues. Using immunoSEQ multiplex PCR, the repertoire was profiled, and TCRdb retains in-frame clones only, with some absent. The profile covers about 92,000 clones, with roughly 88% appearing a single time and roughly 4.3% taken by the ten largest. This chain joins TRBV7-9 and TRBJ1-2; D gene uncertain. The specimen was PBMCs, collected before any cancer treatment. This receptor was taken from a woman aged 35 to 75 with stage II squamous cell lung carcinoma. The CDR3: CASSLASSPGSYGYTF. The CDR3 DNA reads as TGTGCCAGCAGCTTAGCCAGTAGCCCGGGTTCCTATGGCTACACCTTC.